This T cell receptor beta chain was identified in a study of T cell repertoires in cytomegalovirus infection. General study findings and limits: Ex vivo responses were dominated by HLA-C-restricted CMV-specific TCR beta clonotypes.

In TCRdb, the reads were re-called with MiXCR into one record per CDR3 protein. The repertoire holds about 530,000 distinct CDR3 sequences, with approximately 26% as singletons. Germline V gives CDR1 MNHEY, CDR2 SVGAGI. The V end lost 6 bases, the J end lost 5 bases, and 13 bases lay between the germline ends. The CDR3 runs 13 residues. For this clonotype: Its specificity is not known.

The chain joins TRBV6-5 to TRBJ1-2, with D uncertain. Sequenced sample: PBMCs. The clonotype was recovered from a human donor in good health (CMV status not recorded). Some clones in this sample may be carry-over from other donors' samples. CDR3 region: CASRWTGTYGYTF. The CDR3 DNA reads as TGTGCCAGCAGATGGACGGGAACATATGGCTACACCTTC.